The next 28 T cell receptor beta chains were all read from a single sample in a study of blood T cell repertoires in COVID-19. Repertoires were generated with immunoSEQ multiplex PCR, while TCRdb's copy carries only in-frame clones and drops some. The table has about 190,000 clones, 90% seen once; the top ten hold 0.55% to 0.8%. Material for sequencing was peripheral blood. The receptor source for this set is a man between 45 and 60 years old with acute or convalescent COVID-19.

The chain couples TRBV11-2 to TRBJ1-2, with TRBD1 identical over 9 bases. The CDR3 spans 15 residues. CDR1 is SGHAT, CDR2 FQNNGV, per germline. With V trimmed by 3 bases and J by 8 bases, 10 bases remained unmatched. In nucleotides, the CDR3 is TGTGCCAGCAGCTTGTCCGGGACAGGGCACGGAGGCTACACCTTC. This sequence encodes CASSLSGTGHGGYTF.

V is TRBV28 and J is TRBJ1-5, with a tentative D call TRBD1 (5 bases). This CDR3 spans 14 amino acids. CDR1 MDHEN and CDR2 SYDVKM come from the germline V gene. V was shortened by 6 bases and J by 7 bases, with 16 bases between the two germline ends. The CDR3 spells CASRIREGRQPQHF. The CDR3 DNA follows: TGTGCCAGCAGAATTAGGGAGGGGAGGCAGCCCCAGCATTTT.

The V and J genes are TRBV28 and TRBJ2-3; D is possibly TRBD2 (7 bases). The germline CDR1 and CDR2 sequences are MDHEN and SYDVKM. With 3 bases removed from V and 4 bases from J, the gap between germline ends came to 11 bases. The CDR3 is 14 residues long. The CDR3 loop is CASSLPGGADTQYF. The CDR3 DNA reads as TGTGCCAGCAGTTTGCCGGGGGGCGCAGATACGCAGTATTTT. Using reference TRBV28 and TRBJ2-3 for the parts outside the CDR3, the full variable domain is DVKVTQSSRYLVKRTGEKVFLECVQDMDHENMFWYRQDPGLGLRLIYFSYDVKMKEKGDIPEGYSVSREKKERFSLILESASTNQTSMYLCASSLPGGADTQYFGPGTRLTVL.

The chain joins TRBV4-1 to TRBJ1-1, with D perhaps matching TRBD1 (5 bases). The V end lost 3 bases, the J end lost 4 bases, and 15 bases lay between the germline ends. This CDR3 region has 15 residues. CDR1 and CDR2 from the germline V gene are MGHRA and YSYEKL. The CDR3 sequence is CASSQLILGGTEAFF. In nucleotides, the CDR3 is TGCGCCAGCAGCCAGCTTATACTCGGGGGCACTGAAGCTTTCTTT.

The chain is built from TRBV19 and TRBJ1-5; 12 bases match TRBD1. The CDR3 totals 19 residues. CDR1 and CDR2 from the germline V gene are LNHDA and SQIVND (reference sequence). The V segment lost 2 bases and the J segment 0 bases; nucleotides outside the gene matches: 8. The CDR3 DNA is TGTGCCAGTAGTATACCCGGGACAGGGGGCCCAATTAGCAATCAGCCCCAGCATTTT. Protein product: CASSIPGTGGPISNQPQHF.

This clone was detected once. This rearrangement joins TRBV11-2 to TRBJ1-4, with D possibly TRBD1 on 6 matching bases. The V gene lost 2 bases and the J gene lost 7 bases, with 17 bases spanning the gap. Germline CDR1 is SGHAT and CDR2 is FQNNGV. This CDR3 is built from 16 residues. The DNA for the CDR3 is TGTGCCAGCAGCTTACCTACAGGGTCCCGGGGTGAAAAACTGTTTTTT. Its protein product is CASSLPTGSRGEKLFF.

This chain joins TRBV9 and TRBJ1-3, with a tentative D call TRBD1 (5 bases). Germline V lookup: CDR1 SGDLS, CDR2 YYNGEE. V lost 0 bases and J lost 2, with 12 bases in between. This CDR3 is built from 16 residues. The CDR3 spells CASSVAGGGAGNTIYF. The DNA for the CDR3 is TGTGCCAGCAGCGTAGCGGGCGGAGGGGCTGGAAACACCATATATTTT.

The chain couples TRBV6-2 or TRBV6-3 to TRBJ2-7; D unclear. The CDR3 is 12 residues long. Trimming pared 4 bases from V and 7 bases from J, leaving 11 bases between. Looked up from germline, CDR1 is MNHEY and CDR2 is SVGEGT. This chain's CDR3 is CASSSGFGEQYV. The DNA for the CDR3 is TGTGCCAGCAGTTCAGGATTTGGAGAGCAGTACGTC.

As to this clone: Other DNA sequences in this specimen translate into the identical CDR3. The rearrangement joins TRBV15 to TRBJ1-5, with 7 bases fitting TRBD1. This CDR3 is built from 17 residues. Germline-derived CDR1 and CDR2 are LNHNV and YYDKDF (reference sequence). The trim removed 1 base at V and 0 bases at J, leaving 6 bases unmatched. In DNA form, the CDR3 reads TGTGCCACCAGCAGAGGCCCCACAGGGGATAGCAATCAGCCCCAGCATTTT. This sequence encodes CATSRGPTGDSNQPQHF. The variable domain in full, completed from reference TRBV15 and TRBJ1-5, reads DAMVIQNPRYQVTQFGKPVTLSCSQTLNHNVMYWYQQKSSQAPKLLFHYYDKDFNNEADTPDNFQSRRPNTSFCFLDIRSPGLGDTAMYLCATSRGPTGDSNQPQHFGDGTRLSIL.

The rearrangement uses TRBV10-3 and TRBJ1-6; 11 positions match TRBD1. The junction had 0 bases not matched to a gene; V was cut back by 6 bases and J by 5 bases. This CDR3 comprises 14 residues. Germline V gene data show CDR1 as ENHRY and CDR2 as SYGVKD. The CDR3 DNA sequence: TGTGCCATCAGGGGACAGGGGGATAATTCACCCCTCCACTTT. This sequence encodes CAIRGQGDNSPLHF.

The chain recombines TRBV28 with TRBJ2-7, with 10 nucleotides matching TRBD1. J lost 4 bases, V lost 4 bases, and 19 bases had no gene match. Germline loops: CDR1 MDHEN, CDR2 SYDVKM. The CDR3 loop spans 19 amino acids. The CDR3 spells CASSSRTGGPVYVFYEQYF. DNA for the CDR3: TGTGCCAGCAGTTCGCGGACAGGGGGTCCCGTATATGTATTTTACGAGCAGTACTTC.

Here the CDR3 reads CASSLSVTTEAFF. The CDR3 nucleotides are TGTGCCAGCAGCTTATCAGTTACCACTGAAGCTTTCTTT. This rearrangement joins TRBV11-2 to TRBJ1-1, with D unclear. Trimming removed 2 bases from V and 4 bases from J, with 8 bases in between. In germline, CDR1 is SGHAT, CDR2 FQNNGV. CDR3 length: 13 residues. Based on the CDR3 plus reference TRBV11-2 and TRBJ1-1, the full variable domain is EAGVAQSPRYKIIEKRQSVAFWCNPISGHATLYWYQQILGQGPKLLIQFQNNGVVDDSQLPKDRFSAERLKGVDSTLKIQPAKLEDSAVYLCASSLSVTTEAFFGQGTRLTVV.

The chain couples TRBV28 to TRBJ1-5; 9 bases map to TRBD1. The CDR3 extends over 15 amino acids. Trimming took 2 bases from V and 4 from J; bases not matched to a gene: 3. CDR1 is MDHEN, CDR2 SYDVKM, per germline. The CDR3 bases are TGTGCCAGCAGTTTACCCGGGACAGGGAATCAGCCCCAGCATTTT. Translation gives CASSLPGTGNQPQHF.

The rearrangement joins TRBV30 to TRBJ2-1, with D possibly matching TRBD2 (6 bases). Trimming took off 1 base at V and 7 bases at J, with 20 bases between the two ends. This CDR3 has 16 amino acids. CDR1 and CDR2 (germline): GTSNPN, SVGIG (reference sequence). CDR3 region: CAWSGRGSIGGNEQFF. The DNA for the CDR3 is TGTGCCTGGAGTGGACGGGGGTCGATCGGAGGGAATGAGCAGTTCTTC.

The rearrangement links TRBV11-2 to TRBJ2-7; no clear D gene. The germline CDR1 and CDR2 sequences are SGHAT and FQNNGV. The CDR3 extends over 16 amino acids. With 3 bases removed from V and 0 bases from J, the gap between germline ends came to 15 bases. The CDR3 sequence: CASSFGFERSSYEQYF. CDR3 nucleotide sequence: TGTGCCAGCAGCTTCGGTTTCGAGAGGAGCTCCTACGAGCAGTACTTC.

The chain links TRBV6-5 to TRBJ2-1; possibly TRBD2 for D (5 bases). Germline V gives CDR1 MNHEY, CDR2 SVGAGI. The length of the CDR3 is 15 residues. Trimming stripped 4 bases from V and 0 bases from J, with 10 bases between. In DNA, the CDR3 is TGTGCCAGCAGTTCGAACGGGGTCTCCTACAATGAGCAGTTCTTC. This gives the protein CASSSNGVSYNEQFF.

This clone has just one count. This rearrangement joins TRBV28 to TRBJ1-2, with D perhaps TRBD1 (6 bases). This CDR3 contains 13 residues. Trimming removed 6 bases at V and 6 bases at J, with 14 bases between. CDR1 is MDHEN, CDR2 SYDVKM, per germline. The CDR3 sequence is CASSSTGFNGYTF. CDR3 DNA sequence: TGTGCCAGCAGCTCAACAGGGTTCAATGGCTACACCTTC.

The CDR3 protein is CASSPSGGNYGYTF. In DNA form, the CDR3 reads TGTGCCAGCAGCCCGTCTGGAGGAAACTATGGCTACACCTTC. The chain employs TRBV25-1 and TRBJ1-2; D uncertain. The V end was cut by 6 bases, the J end by 2 bases, with 13 bases between. The CDR3 is made up of 14 amino acids. The germline V gene encodes CDR1 MGHDK and CDR2 SYGVNS.

In its sample, this clone was seen a few times. This chain uses TRBV5-1 with TRBJ2-7, with TRBD2 identical over 7 bases. This CDR3 region has 15 residues. After removal of 4 bases from V and 7 bases from J, the junction contained 14 bases not matched to a gene. Germline V CDR1 and CDR2: SGHRS, YFSETQ. For the CDR3, the DNA is TGCGCCAGCAGCCCGGAGGTTGCGGGAGTGTCAGAGCAGTACTTC. The encoded protein is CASSPEVAGVSEQYF.

V usage is TRBV5-1 and J usage is TRBJ2-4, with D maybe TRBD1 (5 bases). The CDR3 covers 16 residues. Per germline, CDR1 SGHRS and CDR2 YFSETQ. The V and J ends lost 3 bases and 11 bases respectively, with 24 bases between them. CDR3 DNA sequence: TGCGCCAGCAGCTCATTCGACAGAAATCAAAAACACGTTCAGTACTTC. It is translated as CASSSFDRNQKHVQYF. The complete variable domain, with remaining parts taken from reference TRBV5-1 and TRBJ2-4, reads KAGVTQTPRYLIKTRGQQVTLSCSPISGHRSVSWYQQTPGQGLQFLFEYFSETQRNKGNFPGRFSGRQFSNSRSEMNVSTLELGDSALYLCASSSFDRNQKHVQYFGAGTRLSVL.

This sequence joins TRBV28 and TRBJ2-7; 10 nucleotides align to TRBD1. V was clipped by 6 bases and J by 3 bases; unmatched bases: 8. This CDR3 comprises 15 residues. Looked up from germline, CDR1 is MDHEN and CDR2 is SYDVKM. In nucleotides, the CDR3 is TGTGCCAGCAGGAGACAGGGGGCACGGATCTACGAGCAGTACTTC. This gives the protein CASRRQGARIYEQYF.

The chain links TRBV7-8 to TRBJ1-5; D perhaps matches TRBD1 (6 bases). Trimming cost V 0 bases and J 4 bases, with 16 bases left between them. The CDR3 has 17 residues. Germline CDR1 and CDR2: SGHVS and FQNEAQ. The CDR3 spells CASSLAYIGQINQPQHF. DNA of the CDR3: TGTGCCAGCAGCTTAGCATACATCGGACAGATTAATCAGCCCCAGCATTTT.

The chain links TRBV28 to TRBJ1-3; D might be TRBD1 (5 bases). Germline V gene data show CDR1 as MDHEN and CDR2 as SYDVKM. V was shortened by 6 bases and J by 0 bases, with 15 bases between the two germline ends. This CDR3 spans 16 amino acids. The CDR3 DNA sequence: TGTGCCAGCAGCCTGGCTGATCAGGGCTCTGGAAACACCATATATTTT. This translates into CASSLADQGSGNTIYF.

This clone has a handful of counts. This chain joins TRBV5-5 and TRBJ2-2; D might be TRBD1 (6 bases). The CDR3 consists of 14 residues. V gave up 3 bases and J gave up 6 bases, with 12 bases separating them. Germline V gene sequence: CDR1 SGHKS, CDR2 YYEKEE (reference sequence). The CDR3 region is CASSSPDRSGELFF. In DNA form, the CDR3 reads TGTGCCAGCAGCTCGCCCGACAGGTCCGGGGAGCTGTTTTTT. The entire variable domain, with the rest obtained from reference TRBV5-5 and TRBJ2-2, is as follows: DAGVTQSPTHLIKTRGQQVTLRCSPISGHKSVSWYQQVLGQGPQFIFQYYEKEERGRGNFPDRFSARQFPNYSSELNVNALLLGDSALYLCASSSPDRSGELFFGEGSRLTVL.

This chain links TRBV2 with TRBJ2-7; TRBD1 might be the D (6 bases). CDR1 is SNHLY, CDR2 FYNNEI, per germline. The CDR3 extends over 13 amino acids. V was cut by 7 bases and J by 3 bases, with 13 bases left in between. In DNA, the CDR3 is TGTGCCAGCATTGGACAGTCGTACTACGAGCAGTACTTC. It codes for CASIGQSYYEQYF.

The V gene is TRBV18, the J gene TRBJ2-5, with a possible D match to TRBD1 (5 bases). Germline CDR1 is KGHSH and CDR2 is LQKENI. The CDR3 runs to 14 residues. The V end was cut by 2 bases, the J end by 5 bases, with 12 bases between. CDR3 region: CASSPGNSGETQYF. In nucleotides, the CDR3 is TGTGCCAGCTCACCAGGGAACTCAGGGGAGACCCAGTACTTC.

The chain carries TRBV19 and TRBJ2-5; tentatively, D is TRBD1 (6 bases). The CDR3 runs to 15 residues. Looked up from germline, CDR1 is LNHDA and CDR2 is SQIVND (reference sequence). Trimming left V 5 bases short and J 4 bases short, with 17 bases between. CDR3 loop: CASSFQGLGGETQYF. The CDR3 DNA follows: TGTGCCAGTAGTTTTCAGGGGTTAGGGGGAGAGACCCAGTACTTC.

The V and J genes are TRBV18 and TRBJ1-3; D might be TRBD1 (5 bases). Trimming shortened V by 3 bases and J by 2 bases, and 14 bases separated the two germline ends. Germline CDR1 KGHSH, CDR2 LQKENI. The CDR3 is 16 residues long. The CDR3 region is CASSPTMVRAGNTIYF. As DNA, the CDR3 is TGTGCCAGCTCACCCACGATGGTCAGGGCTGGAAACACCATATATTTT.